One sample yielded the 2 T cell receptor beta chains listed below, sequenced in a study of blood T cell repertoires in COVID-19. Assay used: immunoSEQ multiplex PCR; TCRdb lists only in-frame clones, some missing. The sample yields 350,000 to 450,000 clones, about 88% seen once. Sequencing used peripheral blood. These receptors were collected from a woman aged 40 to 50 with COVID-19, enrolled during active disease.

The rearrangement joins TRBV7-2 to TRBJ2-1, with 13 bases matching TRBD2. This CDR3 has 19 residues. CDR1 and CDR2 from the germline V gene are SGHTA and FQGNSA. V trimming: 2 bases; J trimming: 6 bases; junction bases outside the gene matches: 13. The CDR3 nucleotides are TGTGCCAGCAGCTTAAGGGCATCCCCGGGACTAGCGGGGACCAATGAGCAGTTCTTC. Amino acids: CASSLRASPGLAGTNEQFF.

This clone was seen only once. The chain carries TRBV7-3 and TRBJ2-2; D may be TRBD1 (5 bases). Germline V CDR1 and CDR2: SGHTA, FQGTGA. The CDR3 is made up of 13 amino acids. V was shortened by 9 bases and J by 1 base, with 9 bases between the two germline ends. The chain's CDR3 is CASRQLNTGELFF. Written as DNA, the CDR3 is TGTGCCAGTAGACAGCTGAACACCGGGGAGCTGTTTTTT.